This T cell receptor beta chain was observed in a study of identical twins. Study-wide findings and caveats: Low generation-probability sequences were in excess among twin-shared out-of-frame alpha sequences. Analyses of zero insertions could, in part, be confounded by invariant MAIT and iNKT cells.

Through template switching, a universal primer site was introduced, and the cDNA contained unique molecular identifiers. TCRdb re-called the 5' RACE reads with MiXCR, one entry per CDR3 protein. The table lists some 250,000 distinct CDR3 sequences, 6.5% of them singletons. This clonotype appeared a few times. The antigen remains undetermined. Per germline, CDR1 MNHNS and CDR2 SASEGT. This CDR3 spans 15 amino acids. V dropped 4 bases and J dropped 3; count of bases not matched to a gene: 6. In addition, the sample was reused for a study of T cells expressing NK-cell markers. As reported in that work: The study left the HCMV specificity of expanded NKG2C+ T cell clones unresolved.

This chain connects TRBV6-1 to TRBJ1-5, with 7 bases fitting TRBD1. The sequence was obtained from a woman aged 18-35 years in good health. The sequencing input was CD8+ T cells sorted from blood. Here the CDR3 DNA reads TGTGCCAGCAGTGCATACACAGGGGTCAATCAGCCCCAGCATTTT. It encodes CASSAYTGVNQPQHF.